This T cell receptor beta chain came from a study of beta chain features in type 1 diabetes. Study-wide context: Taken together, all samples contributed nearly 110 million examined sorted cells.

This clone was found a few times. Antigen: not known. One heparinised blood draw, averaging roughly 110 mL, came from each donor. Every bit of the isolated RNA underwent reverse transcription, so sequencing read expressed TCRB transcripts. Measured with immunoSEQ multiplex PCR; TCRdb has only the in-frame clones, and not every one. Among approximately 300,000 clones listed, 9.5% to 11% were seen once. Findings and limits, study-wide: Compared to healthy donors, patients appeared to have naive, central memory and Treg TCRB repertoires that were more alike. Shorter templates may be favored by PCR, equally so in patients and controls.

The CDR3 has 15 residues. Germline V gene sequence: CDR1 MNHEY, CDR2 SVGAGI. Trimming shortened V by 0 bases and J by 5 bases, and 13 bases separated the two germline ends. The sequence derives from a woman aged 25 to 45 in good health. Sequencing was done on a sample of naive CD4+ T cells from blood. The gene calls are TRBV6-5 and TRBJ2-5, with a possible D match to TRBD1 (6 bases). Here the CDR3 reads CASSYSGRGLETQYF. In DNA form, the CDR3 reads TGTGCCAGCAGTTACTCGGGCAGGGGATTGGAGACCCAGTACTTC.